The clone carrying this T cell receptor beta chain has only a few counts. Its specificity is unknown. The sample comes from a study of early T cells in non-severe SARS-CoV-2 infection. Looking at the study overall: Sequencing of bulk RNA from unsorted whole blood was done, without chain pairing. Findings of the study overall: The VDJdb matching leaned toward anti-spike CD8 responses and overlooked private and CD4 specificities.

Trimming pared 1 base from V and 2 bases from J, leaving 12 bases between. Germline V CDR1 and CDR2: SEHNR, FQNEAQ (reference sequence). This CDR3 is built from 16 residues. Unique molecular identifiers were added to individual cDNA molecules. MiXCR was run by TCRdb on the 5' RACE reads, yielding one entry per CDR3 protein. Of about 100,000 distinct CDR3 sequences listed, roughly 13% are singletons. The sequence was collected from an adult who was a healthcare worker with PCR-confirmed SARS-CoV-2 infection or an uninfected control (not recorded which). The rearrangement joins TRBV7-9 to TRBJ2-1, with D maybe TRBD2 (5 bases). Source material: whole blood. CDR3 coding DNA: TGTGCCAGCAGCTTAGTAGGACGAGGGCCCTACAATGAGCAGTTCTTC. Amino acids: CASSLVGRGPYNEQFF.